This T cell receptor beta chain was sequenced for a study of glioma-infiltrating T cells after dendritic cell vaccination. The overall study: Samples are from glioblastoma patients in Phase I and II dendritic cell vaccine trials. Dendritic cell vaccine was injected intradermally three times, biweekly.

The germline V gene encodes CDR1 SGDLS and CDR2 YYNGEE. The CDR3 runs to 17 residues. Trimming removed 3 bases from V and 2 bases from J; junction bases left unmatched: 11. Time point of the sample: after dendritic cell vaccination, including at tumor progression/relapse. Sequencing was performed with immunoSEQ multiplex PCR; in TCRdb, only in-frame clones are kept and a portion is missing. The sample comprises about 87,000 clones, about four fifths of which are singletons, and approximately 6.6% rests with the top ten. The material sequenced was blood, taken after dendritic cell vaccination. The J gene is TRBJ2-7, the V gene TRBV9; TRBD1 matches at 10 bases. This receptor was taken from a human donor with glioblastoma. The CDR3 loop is CASSAREGQGSPYEQYF. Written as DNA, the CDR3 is TGTGCCAGCAGCGCTCGAGAGGGACAGGGGTCCCCCTACGAGCAGTACTTC.